Below, 3 T cell receptor beta chains from the same sample are listed, as sequenced in a study of blood T cell repertoires in COVID-19. Measured with immunoSEQ multiplex PCR; TCRdb has only the in-frame clones, and not every one. The repertoire has 150,000 to 200,000 clones, more than 80% of them found once; the top ten carry roughly a tenth. Sequencing was performed on peripheral blood. The receptors originated from a human donor in a cohort sampled during active COVID-19.

The gene calls are TRBV19 and TRBJ2-3; 7 nucleotides match TRBD1. The length of the CDR3 is 15 residues. V was pared by 3 bases and J by 1 base, with 4 bases of the junction left unmatched. CDR1 and CDR2 (germline): LNHDA, SQIVND (reference sequence). Here the CDR3 reads CASSMLQGGTDTQYF. CDR3 coding DNA: TGTGCCAGTAGTATGCTGCAGGGGGGCACAGATACGCAGTATTTT.

J is TRBJ2-1 and V is TRBV7-2; tentative D call: TRBD2 (7 bases). The CDR3 extends over 16 amino acids. Germline assignment: CDR1 SGHTA and CDR2 FQGNSA. The V end was cut by 3 bases, the J end by 1 base, with 13 bases between. CDR3 coding DNA: TGTGCCAGCAGCTTTAGGAGGGGGGGATCCTACAATGAGCAGTTCTTC. This sequence encodes CASSFRRGGSYNEQFF.

This chain joins TRBV12-3 or TRBV12-4 and TRBJ1-1; no firm D call. The CDR3 spans 13 residues. V was trimmed by 1 base and J by 5 bases, leaving 8 bases between them. CDR3 protein: CASSLDSGTEAFF. The CDR3 coding sequence is TGTGCCAGCAGTTTAGATAGCGGGACTGAAGCTTTCTTT.